This TCR beta chain is drawn from a study of regulatory T cells in long-lasting Graves disease. Study context: Antithyroid drugs had been taken under 3 months by newly diagnosed Graves' patients.

Arm-PCR of CDR3 regions with iRepertoire HTBI primers generated TCR beta libraries. Via MiXCR, TCRdb re-called the multiplex PCR reads, giving one row per CDR3 protein. The sample contains 400,000 to 550,000 distinct CDR3 sequences, about 15% of which appear only once. Whole-study findings and limits: Persistent Graves' patients showed less TCR diversity than newly diagnosed ones.

This clonotype was recorded a few times. Its antigen remains unidentified. As for time point: newly diagnosed GD, antithyroid drugs for less than 3 months. Generation of the TCR library employed RNA extracted from PBMCs. Patients with Graves' disease were diagnosed by American Thyroid Association guidelines. This sample was shared with a second study, whose subject was T cells in Graves' hyperthyroidism and ophthalmopathy. As that study records: Any patient presenting with uncontrolled infection, other autoimmune disease, pregnancy or lactation was left out.

The clonotype comes from a woman aged 25-40 years with Graves disease. The sequencing used peripheral blood mononuclear cells (PBMCs), collected at new diagnosis, from a patient treated with antithyroid drugs.

Written as DNA, the CDR3 is TGTGCCAGCAGCGTAGAGGCCGACCAAGAGACCCAGTACTTC. Amino acid sequence: CASSVEADQETQYF. The genes are TRBV9 and TRBJ2-5; D remains ambiguous. CDR1 SGDLS and CDR2 YYNGEE come from the germline V gene. The CDR3 consists of 14 residues. V lost 0 bases, J lost 0 bases, and 6 bases lay in between.